Below, one T cell receptor (beta chain) is given with its context. These data belong to a study of blood T cell repertoires in COVID-19. Study-wide context: Sample material is recorded as cDNA or gDNA derived from T cells, B-cell-depleted T cells, or PBMCs.

Only in-frame clones appear in the TCRdb table, and some are missing; sequencing was by immunoSEQ multiplex PCR. The repertoire holds a few hundred thousand clones, with around 87% as singletons. The CDR3 sequence is 15 residues long. V lost 0 bases and J 0 bases, leaving 6 bases between the germline ends. Germline-derived CDR1 and CDR2 are SGHNT and YYREEE (reference sequence). This chain joins TRBV5-4 and TRBJ2-2; a possible D gene is TRBD2 (5 bases). The sequence was obtained from a woman aged 50 to 65 who had recovered from COVID-19. Sequenced input: peripheral blood. The CDR3: CASSLGAANTGELFF. DNA of the CDR3: TGTGCCAGCAGCTTGGGAGCGGCGAACACCGGGGAGCTGTTTTTT. The variable domain in full, completed from reference TRBV5-4 and TRBJ2-2, reads ETGVTQSPTHLIKTRGQQVTLRCSSQSGHNTVSWYQQALGQGPQFIFQYYREEENGRGNFPPRFSGLQFPNYSSELNVNALELDDSALYLCASSLGAANTGELFFGEGSRLTVL.